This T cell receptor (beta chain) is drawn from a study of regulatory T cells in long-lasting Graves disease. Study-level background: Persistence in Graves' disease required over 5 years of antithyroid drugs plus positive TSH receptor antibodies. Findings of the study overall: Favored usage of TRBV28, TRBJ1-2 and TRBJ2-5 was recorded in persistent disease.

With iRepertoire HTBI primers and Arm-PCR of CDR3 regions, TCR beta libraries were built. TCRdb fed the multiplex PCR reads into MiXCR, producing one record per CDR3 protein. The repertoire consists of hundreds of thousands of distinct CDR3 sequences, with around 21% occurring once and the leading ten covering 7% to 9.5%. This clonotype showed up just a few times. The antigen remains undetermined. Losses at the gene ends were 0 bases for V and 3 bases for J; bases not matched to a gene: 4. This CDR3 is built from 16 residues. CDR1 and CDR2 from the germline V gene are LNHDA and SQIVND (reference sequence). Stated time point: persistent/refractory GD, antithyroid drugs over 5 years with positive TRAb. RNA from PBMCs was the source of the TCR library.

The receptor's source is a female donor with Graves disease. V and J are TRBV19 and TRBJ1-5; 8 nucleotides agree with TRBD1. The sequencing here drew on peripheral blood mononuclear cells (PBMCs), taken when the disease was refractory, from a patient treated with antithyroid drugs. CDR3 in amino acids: CASSIDQGAINQPQHF. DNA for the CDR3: TGTGCCAGTAGTATAGACCAGGGGGCGATCAATCAGCCCCAGCATTTT.